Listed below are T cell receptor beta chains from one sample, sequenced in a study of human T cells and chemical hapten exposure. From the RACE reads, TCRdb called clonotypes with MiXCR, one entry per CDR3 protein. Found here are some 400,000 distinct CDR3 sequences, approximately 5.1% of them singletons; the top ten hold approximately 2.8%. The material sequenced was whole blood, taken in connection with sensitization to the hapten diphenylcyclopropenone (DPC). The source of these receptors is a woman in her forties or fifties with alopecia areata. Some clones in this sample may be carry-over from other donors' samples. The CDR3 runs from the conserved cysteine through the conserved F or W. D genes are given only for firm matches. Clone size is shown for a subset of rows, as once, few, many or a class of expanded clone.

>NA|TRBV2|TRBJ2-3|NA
CASSQTSTQYF
TGTGCCAGCAGTCAAACTAGTACGCAGTATTTT
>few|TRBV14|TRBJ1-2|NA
CASSQDFSAYYGYTF
TGTGCCAGCAGCCAAGATTTCAGTGCCTACTATGGCTACACCTTC
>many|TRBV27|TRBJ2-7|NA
CASSSGLTSYEQYF
TGTGCCAGCAGTTCCGGATTAACCTCCTACGAGCAGTACTTC
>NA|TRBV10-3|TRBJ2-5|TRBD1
CAISHTGAEETQYF
TGTGCCATCAGTCATACAGGGGCCGAAGAGACCCAGTACTTC
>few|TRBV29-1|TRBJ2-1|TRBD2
CSVENRLAAYNEQFF
TGCAGCGTTGAGAATCGACTAGCGGCCTACAATGAGCAGTTCTTC
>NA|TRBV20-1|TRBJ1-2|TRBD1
CSAGTVPNYGYTF
TGCAGTGCAGGGACAGTCCCTAACTATGGCTACACCTTC
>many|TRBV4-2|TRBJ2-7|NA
CASSQERSGDTYEQYF
TGTGCCAGCAGCCAGGAGCGGTCAGGGGATACCTACGAGCAGTACTTC
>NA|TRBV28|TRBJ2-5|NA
CASSSGVPRTQYF
TGTGCCAGCAGTTCAGGGGTGCCAAGGACCCAGTACTTC
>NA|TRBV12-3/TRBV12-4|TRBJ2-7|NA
CASSGMGAEQYF
TGTGCCAGCAGTGGAATGGGGGCCGAGCAGTACTTC
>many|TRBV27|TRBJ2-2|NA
CASSLRGLHTGELFF
TGTGCCAGCAGTTTACGGGGACTCCACACCGGGGAGCTGTTTTTT
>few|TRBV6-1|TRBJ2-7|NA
CASSEAYRDEQYF
TGTGCCAGCAGTGAAGCATACAGGGACGAGCAGTACTTC
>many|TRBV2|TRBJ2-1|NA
CASSEAIRGNEQFF
TGTGCCAGCAGTGAAGCGATTCGGGGGAATGAGCAGTTCTTC
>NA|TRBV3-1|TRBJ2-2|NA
CASSQQGSGELFF
TGTGCCAGCAGCCAGCAGGGATCCGGGGAGCTGTTTTTT
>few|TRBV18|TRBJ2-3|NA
CASSPYMGNTQYF
TGTGCCAGCTCTCCATATATGGGAAATACGCAGTATTTT
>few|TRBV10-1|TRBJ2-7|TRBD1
CASSATRTGGDEQYF
TGCGCCAGCAGTGCGACCCGGACAGGGGGCGACGAGCAGTACTTC
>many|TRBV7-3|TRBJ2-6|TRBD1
CASSLTGTASGANVLTF
TGTGCCAGCAGCTTGACAGGGACGGCCTCTGGGGCCAACGTCCTGACTTTC
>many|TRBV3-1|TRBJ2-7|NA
CASSPPGLYEQYF
TGTGCCAGCAGCCCTCCAGGGCTCTACGAGCAGTACTTC
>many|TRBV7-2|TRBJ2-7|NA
CASSTGQYEQYF
TGTGCCAGCAGCACCGGACAGTACGAGCAGTACTTC
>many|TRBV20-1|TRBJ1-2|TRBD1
CSASTGTGYGYTF
TGCAGTGCTAGCACCGGGACAGGGTATGGCTACACCTTC
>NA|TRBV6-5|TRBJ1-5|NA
CASSCRRTRGNQPQHF
TGTGCCAGCAGTTGCAGACGGACTCGAGGCAATCAGCCCCAGCATTTT
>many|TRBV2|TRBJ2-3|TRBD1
CASRDRGNTQYF
TGTGCCAGCAGGGACAGGGGGAATACGCAGTATTTT
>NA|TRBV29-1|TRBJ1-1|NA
CSVVPLLNTEAFF
TGCAGCGTTGTGCCCCTTTTGAACACTGAAGCTTTCTTT
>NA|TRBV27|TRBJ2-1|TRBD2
CASSLLRLAGVPSSYNEQFF
TGTGCCAGCAGTTTATTGAGGCTAGCGGGGGTCCCGAGCTCCTACAATGAGCAGTTCTTC
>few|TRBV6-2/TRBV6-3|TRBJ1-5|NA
CASSYPHSNQPQHF
TGTGCCAGCAGTTACCCACACAGCAATCAGCCCCAGCATTTT
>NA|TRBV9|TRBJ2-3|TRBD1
CASSPRQGEGDTQYF
TGTGCCAGCAGCCCCCGACAGGGAGAGGGGGATACGCAGTATTTT
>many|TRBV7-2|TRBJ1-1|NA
CASSYTGLPNTEAFF
TGTGCCAGCAGCTACACAGGGCTCCCGAACACTGAAGCTTTCTTT
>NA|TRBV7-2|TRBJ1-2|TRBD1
CASSQYPGTGAYGYTF
TGTGCCAGCAGCCAATATCCCGGGACAGGAGCCTATGGCTACACCTTC
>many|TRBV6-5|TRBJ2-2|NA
CASTPSRGERDAGELFF
TGTGCCAGCACTCCCTCGCGGGGAGAAAGGGACGCCGGGGAGCTGTTTTTT
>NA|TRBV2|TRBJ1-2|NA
CASRSNPSYGYTF
TGTGCCAGCAGATCAAATCCAAGTTATGGCTACACCTTC
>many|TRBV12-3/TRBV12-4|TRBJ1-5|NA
CASGGALDQPQHF
TGTGCCAGCGGGGGGGCCCTCGATCAGCCCCAGCATTTT
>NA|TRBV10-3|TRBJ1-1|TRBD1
CAISEDRGRATEAFF
TGTGCCATCAGTGAGGACAGGGGGCGCGCCACTGAAGCTTTCTTT
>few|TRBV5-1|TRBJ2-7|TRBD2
CASSRTSALNEQYF
TGCGCCAGCAGCCGGACTAGCGCACTGAACGAGCAGTACTTC
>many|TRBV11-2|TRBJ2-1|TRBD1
CASSSGTDYNEQFF
TGTGCCAGCAGCTCCGGGACAGATTACAATGAGCAGTTCTTC
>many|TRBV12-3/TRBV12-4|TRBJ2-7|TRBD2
CASSFTLAGGSYEQYF
TGTGCCAGCAGTTTCACACTAGCGGGAGGATCGTACGAGCAGTACTTC
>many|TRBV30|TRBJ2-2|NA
CAWSPARVELFF
TGTGCCTGGAGTCCCGCCAGGGTCGAGCTGTTTTTT
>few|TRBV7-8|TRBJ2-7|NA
CASSLGIIGLGEQYF
TGTGCCAGCAGCTTAGGGATAATTGGGTTGGGCGAGCAGTACTTC
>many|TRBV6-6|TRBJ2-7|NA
CASSERPHEQYF
TGTGCCAGCAGTGAGCGCCCCCACGAGCAGTACTTC
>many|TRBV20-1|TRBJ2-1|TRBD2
CSAVGLAGWEQFF
TGCAGTGCTGTAGGACTAGCGGGCTGGGAGCAGTTCTTC
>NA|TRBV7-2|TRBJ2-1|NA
CASSLLAGNHNEQFF
TGTGCCAGCAGCTTATTGGCAGGGAACCACAATGAGCAGTTCTTC
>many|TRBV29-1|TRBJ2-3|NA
CSVFTDTQYF
TGCAGCGTTTTCACAGATACGCAGTATTTT
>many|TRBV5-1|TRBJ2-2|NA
CASSLMGDPNTGELFF
TGCGCCAGCAGCTTAATGGGGGACCCGAACACCGGGGAGCTGTTTTTT
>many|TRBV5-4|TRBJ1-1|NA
CASSLWTVETFF
TGTGCCAGCAGCTTATGGACGGTCGAGACTTTCTTT
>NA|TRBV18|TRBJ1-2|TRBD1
CASSSPTGIYGYTF
TGTGCCAGCTCATCGCCGACAGGGATCTATGGCTACACCTTC
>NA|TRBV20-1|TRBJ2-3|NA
CSAERQSTDTQYF
TGCAGTGCGGAGCGGCAGAGCACAGATACGCAGTATTTT
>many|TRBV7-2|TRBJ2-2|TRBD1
CASSRQTGGGGELFF
TGTGCCAGCAGTCGTCAGACAGGGGGAGGCGGGGAGCTGTTTTTT
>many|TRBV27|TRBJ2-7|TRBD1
CASSFGTGVNEQYF
TGTGCCAGCAGTTTCGGGACAGGGGTCAACGAGCAGTACTTC
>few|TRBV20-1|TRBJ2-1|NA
CSAPLDSSYNEQFF
TGCAGTGCTCCCCTGGACAGCTCCTACAATGAGCAGTTCTTC
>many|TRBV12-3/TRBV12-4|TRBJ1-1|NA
CASRRAENTEAFF
TGTGCCAGCCGCAGGGCGGAGAACACTGAAGCTTTCTTT
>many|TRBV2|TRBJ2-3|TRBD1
CASRDRGTDTQYF
TGTGCCAGCAGGGACAGGGGAACAGATACGCAGTATTTT